This T cell receptor (beta chain) comes out of a study of T cells after yellow fever vaccination. A note on this clonotype: Compared with germline, one end of the junction differs, possibly owing to a read error.

The CDR3 is 17 residues long. CDR1 and CDR2 from the germline V gene are SGHNT and YYREEE (reference sequence). Via MiXCR, TCRdb re-called the 5' RACE reads, giving one row per CDR3 protein. Of around 400,000 distinct CDR3 sequences listed, approximately 10% are singletons. The receptor's source is a man aged 18 to 29 who received the YFV17D yellow fever vaccine. V usage is TRBV5-4 and J usage is TRBJ2-3; D is unresolved. Sequencing used PBMCs, obtained on the day of the first yellow fever vaccination. The DNA of the CDR3 is TGTGCCTGCAGCTTGGGGTCCGCGATCGCTAGCACAGATACGCAGTATTTT. Translation gives CACSLGSAIASTDTQYF.